The 26 T cell receptor beta chains listed next were all sequenced from one sample in a study of shared clonotypes between healthy human individuals. Profiled with immunoSEQ multiplex PCR; TCRdb holds only in-frame clones, not every one. This sample has 95,000 to 120,000 clones, with about 70% found just once. Sequencing was carried out using memory CD8+ T cells sorted from blood. Noted subset: CD45RO+ cells pooled with CCR7-negative TemRA cells. Every receptor here comes from a woman aged 30 to 39 in good health.

This clone was detected once. The chain couples TRBV29-1 to TRBJ2-1; TRBD2 matches at 10 bases. CDR1 is SQVTM, CDR2 ANQGSEA, per germline. The CDR3 covers 12 residues. Losses at the gene ends were 5 bases for V and 8 bases for J; bases not matched to a gene: 3. The CDR3 nucleotides are TGCAGCGTTCTACTAGCGGGGTATGAGCAGTTCTTC. Translating gives CSVLLAGYEQFF.

The chain employs TRBV5-4 and TRBJ2-5; possibly TRBD1 for D (6 bases). The germline gives CDR1 SGHNT, CDR2 YYREEE (reference sequence). V lost 2 bases to trimming and J lost 4 bases, with 9 bases between them. CDR3 length: 13 amino acids. CDR3 DNA: TGTGCCAGCAGCTTATCCAGGGGAGAGACCCAGTACTTC. This encodes CASSLSRGETQYF.

This sequence joins TRBV6-1 and TRBJ1-3; 7 bases align to TRBD1. CDR3 length: 14 amino acids. V lost 7 bases, J lost 4 bases, and 7 bases stayed unmatched. Germline assignment: CDR1 MNHNS and CDR2 SASEGT. DNA of the CDR3: TGTGCCAGCAACCACAGGGGCAGCGGAAACACCATATATTTT. As protein: CASNHRGSGNTIYF.

This clone came up a few times. Other nucleotide sequences in the sample specify the same CDR3. The chain employs TRBV27 and TRBJ1-5, with D possibly being TRBD1 (6 bases). Trimming pared 1 base from V and 4 bases from J, leaving 8 bases between. The CDR3 has 14 residues. The germline V gene has CDR1 MNHEY and CDR2 SMNVEV (reference sequence). DNA of the CDR3: TGTGCCAGCAGTTTATTAGGGGGAAATCAGCCCCAGCATTTT. Translating it yields CASSLLGGNQPQHF.

This clone was seen a few times. V is TRBV7-9 and J is TRBJ2-7; maybe TRBD2 (5 bases). Germline assignment: CDR1 SEHNR and CDR2 FQNEAQ (reference sequence). This CDR3 contains 15 residues. Trimming pared 5 bases from V and 6 bases from J, leaving 20 bases between. CDR3 in DNA: TGTGCCAGCAGCCTGCGGTGGGTACGAGGGAGCGAGCAGTACTTC. Translation gives CASSLRWVRGSEQYF.

The DNA of the CDR3 is TGTGCCAGCAGCGACAGGGGTGCAGAAAAACTGTTTTTT. Translation: CASSDRGAEKLFF. The chain joins TRBV6-6 to TRBJ1-4; 8 bases are a match to TRBD1. J was trimmed by 8 bases and V by 6 bases; bases with no gene match: 5. Germline CDR1 is MNHNY and CDR2 is SVGAGI (reference sequence). This CDR3 contains 13 residues.

The genes are TRBV28 and TRBJ1-2; D not resolved. CDR1 is MDHEN, CDR2 SYDVKM, per germline. This CDR3 is built from 13 residues. The V gene lost 5 bases and the J gene lost 7 bases, with 14 bases spanning the gap. CDR3 bases: TGTGCCAGCAGTATTTCAAGTTCGCGTGGCTACACCTTC. Residues: CASSISSSRGYTF.

This chain uses TRBV18 with TRBJ1-5; possibly TRBD1 for D (6 bases). Trimming took 2 bases from V and 0 from J, leaving 17 bases between them. This CDR3 has 18 residues. Germline CDR1 reads KGHSH; CDR2 reads LQKENI. The CDR3 sequence: CASSPGTHAQYSNQPQHF. The DNA for the CDR3 is TGTGCCAGCTCACCAGGGACACACGCGCAATATAGCAATCAGCCCCAGCATTTT.

This clone was seen many times. The V call is TRBV6-1, the J call TRBJ2-7, with TRBD2 matching 7 bases. The CDR3 runs 15 residues. The V gene's germline CDR1 is MNHNS and CDR2 SASEGT. Losses at the gene ends were 3 bases for V and 1 base for J; bases not matched to a gene: 6. CDR3 sequence reads: CASSEEGGGSYEQYF. CDR3 coding DNA: TGTGCCAGCAGTGAGGAAGGCGGGGGATCCTACGAGCAGTACTTC.

The chain joins TRBV4-3 to TRBJ2-7, with D maybe TRBD1 (5 bases). CDR1 and CDR2 from the germline V gene are LGHNA and YSLEER. The CDR3 extends over 14 amino acids. Trimming removed 3 bases at V and 3 bases at J, with 12 bases between. The CDR3 sequence: CASSQAAQGYEQYF. DNA for the CDR3: TGCGCCAGCAGCCAGGCCGCTCAGGGCTACGAGCAGTACTTC.

This sequence joins TRBV2 and TRBJ2-7; D is perhaps TRBD1 (6 bases). V lost 1 base and J lost 2, with 9 bases in between. The CDR3 covers 14 residues. Germline CDR1 is SNHLY and CDR2 is FYNNEI. The CDR3 sequence is CASSEGQATYEQYF. In nucleotides, the CDR3 is TGTGCCAGCAGTGAAGGACAGGCAACCTACGAGCAGTACTTC. Supplemented by reference TRBV2 and TRBJ2-7, the full variable domain reads EPEVTQTPSHQVTQMGQEVILRCVPISNHLYFYWYRQILGQKVEFLVSFYNNEISEKSEIFDDQFSVERPDGSNFTLKIRSTKLEDSAMYFCASSEGQATYEQYFGPGTRLTVT.

CDR3 in DNA: TGTGCCAGCAGCTTGGGCGGCTCTTGGGAGCAGTTCTTC. Translating it yields CASSLGGSWEQFF. The gene calls are TRBV7-9 and TRBJ2-1; D unresolved. This CDR3 is built from 13 residues. V was cut by 3 bases and J by 10 bases, with 13 bases left in between. Per germline, CDR1 SEHNR and CDR2 FQNEAQ (reference sequence).

The gene calls are TRBV6-1 and TRBJ2-7; no firm D call. The CDR3 length is 14 residues. Trimming shortened V by 2 bases and J by 5 bases, and 13 bases separated the two germline ends. Per germline, CDR1 MNHNS and CDR2 SASEGT. The CDR3 loop is CASSESPASDEQYF. In nucleotides, the CDR3 is TGTGCCAGCAGTGAAAGCCCAGCGTCGGACGAGCAGTACTTC.

The CDR3: CASSPGGFTTYEQYF. CDR3 coding DNA: TGTGCCAGCAGCCCCGGGGGCTTCACTACCTACGAGCAGTACTTC. The chain recombines TRBV25-1 with TRBJ2-7; D possibly uses TRBD1 or TRBD2 (6 bases each). Trimming took 6 bases from V and 2 from J, leaving 17 bases between them. This CDR3 region has 15 residues. The germline gives CDR1 MGHDK, CDR2 SYGVNS.

The gene calls are TRBV30 and TRBJ2-3; TRBD2 agrees at 7 bases. Germline V gene sequence: CDR1 GTSNPN, CDR2 SVGIG (reference sequence). CDR3 length equals 15 residues. V dropped 2 bases and J dropped 1; count of bases not matched to a gene: 6. Written as DNA, the CDR3 is TGTGCCTGGAGTTATGGGGGGGTCGGCACAGATACGCAGTATTTT. This gives the protein CAWSYGGVGTDTQYF.

As for this clone: Other DNA sequences in this specimen translate into the identical CDR3. The chain recombines TRBV29-1 with TRBJ2-7; possible D gene TRBD1, 6 bases. The germline gives CDR1 SQVTM, CDR2 ANQGSEA. This CDR3 is 13 amino acids long. V was cut by 4 bases and J by 6 bases, with 16 bases left in between. The CDR3 nucleotides read TGCAGCGTTGGATCAGGGGAAGGGGGCGAGCAGTACTTC. It is translated as CSVGSGEGGEQYF.

The chain carries TRBV19 and TRBJ1-1; D unresolved. The germline gives CDR1 LNHDA, CDR2 SQIVND (reference sequence). The ends were cut back, 0 bases at V and 0 bases at J, with 8 bases in the middle. The CDR3 totals 15 residues. The CDR3 here is CASSIDPGLNTEAFF. DNA of the CDR3: TGTGCCAGTAGTATAGATCCGGGATTGAACACTGAAGCTTTCTTT.

The chain has TRBV4-1 and TRBJ2-7; D is undetermined. The CDR3 runs to 14 residues. CDR1 is MGHRA and CDR2 is YSYEKL in the germline V gene. V shed 1 base and J shed 3 bases, with 10 bases lying between them. CDR3 sequence reads: CASSQVLGYYEQYF. In DNA form, the CDR3 reads TGCGCCAGCAGCCAAGTATTAGGATACTACGAGCAGTACTTC.

The chain couples TRBV19 to TRBJ1-2; perhaps TRBD1 as D (5 bases). CDR1 is LNHDA, CDR2 SQIVND, per germline (reference sequence). The V end was cut by 2 bases, the J end by 8 bases, with 15 bases between. CDR3 length: 14 residues. CDR3: CASSIPQGLGGYTF. DNA of the CDR3: TGTGCCAGTAGTATACCCCAGGGCTTGGGGGGCTACACCTTC. Using reference TRBV19 and TRBJ1-2 for the parts outside the CDR3, the full variable domain is DGGITQSPKYLFRKEGQNVTLSCEQNLNHDAMYWYRQDPGQGLRLIYYSQIVNDFQKGDIAEGYSVSREKKESFPLTVTSAQKNPTAFYLCASSIPQGLGGYTFGSGTRLTVV.

The rearrangement links TRBV29-1 to TRBJ2-7; no reliable D call. Germline V CDR1 and CDR2: SQVTM, ANQGSEA. The V and J ends lost 4 bases and 2 bases respectively, with 21 bases between them. The CDR3 has 16 amino acids. The CDR3 loop reads CSVGDWVWAPPYEQYF. DNA of the CDR3: TGCAGCGTTGGGGATTGGGTATGGGCGCCGCCCTACGAGCAGTACTTC.

This CDR3 reads CSAAGGVLNTGELFF. The CDR3 nucleotides are TGCAGCGCCGCCGGAGGGGTTTTAAACACCGGGGAGCTGTTTTTT. This sequence joins TRBV29-1 and TRBJ2-2; TRBD2 might be the D (6 bases). CDR1 and CDR2 from the germline V gene are SQVTM and ANQGSEA. V was pared by 7 bases and J by 2 bases, with 17 bases between. The CDR3 length is 15 residues.

This clone was observed many times. The chain links TRBV7-8 to TRBJ1-1; a weak D match, TRBD1 (5 bases). Germline loops: CDR1 SGHVS, CDR2 FQNEAQ. V was shortened by 8 bases and J by 10 bases, with 20 bases between the two germline ends. This CDR3 region has 13 residues. CDR3 nucleotide sequence: TGTGCCAGCGGGCGTGGAGGGTTTGGGGGAGCTTTCTTT. Its translation: CASGRGGFGGAFF.

This clone was detected a few times. The chain links TRBV9 to TRBJ2-7; D is perhaps TRBD1 (6 bases). Germline CDR1 and CDR2: SGDLS and YYNGEE. The CDR3 spans 16 residues. V was shortened by 4 bases and J by 3 bases, with 20 bases between the two germline ends. CDR3 sequence (DNA): TGTGCCAGCAGCCCACAGGGCGGGCCTACCCTCTACGAGCAGTACTTC. Translated: CASSPQGGPTLYEQYF.

This clone was picked up one time. This chain links TRBV29-1 with TRBJ2-3, with 7 positions matching TRBD2. Trimming removed 4 bases from V and 0 bases from J; junction bases left unmatched: 10. This CDR3 is 16 amino acids long. Germline loops: CDR1 SQVTM, CDR2 ANQGSEA. The CDR3: CSVGPASGASTDTQYF. In nucleotides, the CDR3 is TGCAGCGTTGGGCCCGCTAGCGGTGCTAGCACAGATACGCAGTATTTT.

This clone was observed a single time. The chain has TRBV28 and TRBJ2-7; unclear D gene. The CDR3 is made up of 14 amino acids. Germline CDR1 MDHEN, CDR2 SYDVKM. Trimming removed 4 bases at V and 5 bases at J, with 15 bases between. The CDR3 sequence is CASSSPMVFHEQYF. CDR3 DNA sequence: TGTGCCAGCAGTTCCCCCATGGTCTTCCACGAGCAGTACTTC.

The CDR3 protein is CASSDGSSYNEQFF. The CDR3 nucleotides are TGTGCCAGCAGCGACGGTAGCTCCTACAATGAGCAGTTCTTC. The chain links TRBV2 to TRBJ2-1; D gene unclear. The CDR3 runs 14 residues. Per the germline V gene, CDR1 is SNHLY and CDR2 is FYNNEI. The V gene lost 6 bases and the J gene lost 0 bases, with 9 bases spanning the gap.